The sequence of this T cell receptor (beta chain) was determined in a study of cytomegalovirus exposure and HLA in healthy donors. Study outcomes and limitations: Looking again later, the authors saw that most CMV-associated TCR beta chains seemed HLA-restricted. Accurate HLA-A and HLA-B prediction from TCR beta sequences was reported for most subjects. Follow-up analysis later connected one missense variant in DCLRE1C with trimming of TCR beta V- and J-genes. Some highly shared sequence variants likely arose as a pipeline artifact.

13 Jbeta primers and 60 Vbeta primers were used for the PCR. Profiling relied on immunoSEQ multiplex PCR, and the TCRdb table lists in-frame clones only, not all of them. This sample yields under 200,000 clones, of which 82% are seen a single time; approximately 1.5% belongs to the top ten. Remarks on this clone: The antigen is undetermined.

J gave up 3 bases and V 5 bases, and 2 bases lay outside the gene matches. CDR1 and CDR2 from the germline V gene are SGHTA and FQGNSA. The CDR3 is 13 amino acids. The rearrangement joins TRBV7-2 to TRBJ1-2; TRBD1 matches 8 bases. This sequence was found in a girl aged 5 to 17 in good health and CMV-seropositive. The sequencing sample was made of PBMCs. The CDR3 DNA reads as TGTGCCAGCAGCGTGACAGGGGACTATGGCTACACCTTC. Translated, it gives CASSVTGDYGYTF. Variable domain in full (rest from reference TRBV7-2 and TRBJ1-2): GAGVSQSPSNKVTEKGKDVELRCDPISGHTALYWYRQSLGQGLEFLIYFQGNSAPDKSGLPSDRFSAERTGGSVSTLTIQRTQQEDSAVYLCASSVTGDYGYTFGSGTRLTVV.